This T cell receptor (beta chain) was captured by sequencing in a study of CD8 T cells in ankylosing spondylitis. General study results and limits: Relatively rare in peripheral blood, disease-linked clones were also CD8+. Ankylosing spondylitis blood appeared to carry a characteristic TCR beta motif of under ten highly homologous variants. In ankylosing spondylitis patients, matched synovial fluid reportedly showed significant enrichment of disease-linked clones.

With molecular barcodes, quantitative 5'-RACE was used to make the TCR beta libraries. Each CDR3 protein is one row after TCRdb ran MiXCR on the 5' RACE reads. The sample has roughly 670,000 distinct CDR3 sequences, 15% to 20% seen once; the top ten hold about 19%. This clonotype turned up a few times. Its antigen is as yet unknown. This CDR3 has 15 amino acids. Germline lookup yields CDR1 SGHDN and CDR2 FVKESK. Between the trimmed V and J ends, which lost 0 bases and 6 bases, there was a span of 14 bases. This rearrangement joins TRBV14 to TRBJ1-1; D ambiguous. Sequences were obtained from blood, either unsorted or a sorted T cell fraction (not recorded which). This TCR was sampled from a male donor with ankylosing spondylitis. The CDR3 sequence is CASSQDPYGRSEAFF. CDR3 in DNA: TGTGCCAGCAGCCAAGATCCCTACGGACGATCTGAAGCTTTCTTT.